This T cell receptor beta chain was captured by sequencing in a study of blood T cell repertoires in COVID-19. V shed 7 bases and J shed 5 bases, with 12 bases lying between them. The CDR3 loop spans 13 amino acids. Germline CDR1 and CDR2: SQVTM and ANQGSEA. TCRdb keeps only in-frame clones here, not all; method: immunoSEQ multiplex PCR. The data show roughly 160,000 clones, under 90% seen once. Donors of Cohort 3 who recovered were those that had two negative PCRs, clearance, or symptom resolution. Sequenced sample: PBMCs or T cells enriched from blood (not recorded which). The TCR sequence derives from a man in his 60s who had recovered from COVID-19. The chain couples TRBV29-1 to TRBJ1-6; a weak D match, TRBD1 (6 bases). The CDR3: CSAQRQDNSPLHF. Written as DNA, the CDR3 is TGCAGCGCCCAAAGACAGGATAATTCACCCCTCCACTTT.